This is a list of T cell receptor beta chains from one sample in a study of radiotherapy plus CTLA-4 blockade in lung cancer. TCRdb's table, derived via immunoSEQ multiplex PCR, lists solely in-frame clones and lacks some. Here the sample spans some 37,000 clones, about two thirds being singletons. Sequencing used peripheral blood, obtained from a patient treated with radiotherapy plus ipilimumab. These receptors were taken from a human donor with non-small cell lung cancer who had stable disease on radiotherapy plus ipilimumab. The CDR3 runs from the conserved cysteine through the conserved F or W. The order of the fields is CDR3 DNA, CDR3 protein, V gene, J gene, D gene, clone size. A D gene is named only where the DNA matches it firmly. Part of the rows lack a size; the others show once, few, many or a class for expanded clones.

cdr3_nt: TGTGCCAGCAGCTCCGGACTAGCGGGGGTGGTCGGAGAGACCCAGTACTTC; cdr3_aa: CASSSGLAGVVGETQYF; v_call: TRBV11-3; j_call: TRBJ2-5; d_call: TRBD2; clone_size: .
cdr3_nt: TGTGCCACCAGCAGCCGACAGTCTCATTCACCCCTCCACTTT; cdr3_aa: CATSSRQSHSPLHF; v_call: TRBV15; j_call: TRBJ1-6; d_call: .; clone_size: .
cdr3_nt: TGCGCCAGCAGCCAAGATCTAAGGGGCGCAGGCTATGGCTACACCTTC; cdr3_aa: CASSQDLRGAGYGYTF; v_call: TRBV4-1; j_call: TRBJ1-2; d_call: .; clone_size: many
cdr3_nt: TGTGCCAGCGGCACTTTTACAGGGGAGATCAATCAGCCCCAGCATTTT; cdr3_aa: CASGTFTGEINQPQHF; v_call: TRBV2; j_call: TRBJ1-5; d_call: TRBD1; clone_size: .
cdr3_nt: TGTGCCAGCAGCTTAGATAGAAAATCCTACAATGAGCAGTTCTTC; cdr3_aa: CASSLDRKSYNEQFF; v_call: TRBV7-3; j_call: TRBJ2-1; d_call: .; clone_size: .
cdr3_nt: TGTGCCAGCAGCTCAGGACAGACCCAAGAGACCCAGTACTTC; cdr3_aa: CASSSGQTQETQYF; v_call: TRBV5-4; j_call: TRBJ2-5; d_call: .; clone_size: .
cdr3_nt: TGTGCCAGCAGTTTGACACCCGGGGTCCGGGAGCAGTTCTTC; cdr3_aa: CASSLTPGVREQFF; v_call: TRBV2; j_call: TRBJ2-1; d_call: .; clone_size: .
cdr3_nt: TGTGCCAGCAGCCCGGATCCAGGGCAGGTGGCTTTCTTT; cdr3_aa: CASSPDPGQVAFF; v_call: TRBV7-3; j_call: TRBJ1-1; d_call: .; clone_size: few
cdr3_nt: TGTGCCAGCGGAATAGGACAGGGTTCCGGGGAGCTGTTTTTT; cdr3_aa: CASGIGQGSGELFF; v_call: TRBV27; j_call: TRBJ2-2; d_call: TRBD1; clone_size: .
cdr3_nt: TGCGCCAGCAGCTTACCAGGGGCGACGAACACTGAAGCTTTCTTT; cdr3_aa: CASSLPGATNTEAFF; v_call: TRBV5-1; j_call: TRBJ1-1; d_call: .; clone_size: .
cdr3_nt: TGTGCCAGCTCACCAGGGGCCGCGGGGACCTACGAGCAGTACTTC; cdr3_aa: CASSPGAAGTYEQYF; v_call: TRBV18; j_call: TRBJ2-7; d_call: .; clone_size: .
cdr3_nt: TGTGCCAGCAGCTTTGGACAGCGCTACACCTTC; cdr3_aa: CASSFGQRYTF; v_call: TRBV5-4; j_call: TRBJ1-2; d_call: .; clone_size: few
cdr3_nt: TGTGCCAGCGCGAGCCTTTCGCGGGAGACCCAGTACTTC; cdr3_aa: CASASLSRETQYF; v_call: TRBV19; j_call: TRBJ2-5; d_call: .; clone_size: .
cdr3_nt: TGTGCCACCAGCTTGGACAGGGTTTATGGCTACACCTTC; cdr3_aa: CATSLDRVYGYTF; v_call: TRBV15; j_call: TRBJ1-2; d_call: TRBD1; clone_size: .
cdr3_nt: TGCGCCAGCAGCCAAGCACCGGGGGACACCGGGGAGCTGTTTTTT; cdr3_aa: CASSQAPGDTGELFF; v_call: TRBV4-3; j_call: TRBJ2-2; d_call: .; clone_size: few
cdr3_nt: TGTGCCAGCAGCACGGGACAGGGGGCAAAGGGCTACACCTTC; cdr3_aa: CASSTGQGAKGYTF; v_call: TRBV11-2; j_call: TRBJ1-2; d_call: TRBD1; clone_size: .
cdr3_nt: TGTGCCAGCAGCTCCAGGATTACTTCTAGCACAGATACGCAGTATTTT; cdr3_aa: CASSSRITSSTDTQYF; v_call: TRBV11-2; j_call: TRBJ2-3; d_call: .; clone_size: .
cdr3_nt: TGTGCCAGCAGCCCGGGACTAGCTCTCGTATCAAATACGCAGTATTTT; cdr3_aa: CASSPGLALVSNTQYF; v_call: TRBV2; j_call: TRBJ2-3; d_call: TRBD2; clone_size: .
cdr3_nt: TGTGCCAGCAGGGGAGACAGGGGAAGTTCACCCCTCCACTTT; cdr3_aa: CASRGDRGSSPLHF; v_call: TRBV2; j_call: TRBJ1-6; d_call: TRBD1; clone_size: .
cdr3_nt: TGCGCCAGCAGCCACCCAGGCAGCAATGAGCAGTTCTTC; cdr3_aa: CASSHPGSNEQFF; v_call: TRBV5-1; j_call: TRBJ2-1; d_call: .; clone_size: few
cdr3_nt: TGTGCCAGCAGCGCGAGCCGGGACAGGGGCCTCATGAACACTGAAGCTTTCTTT; cdr3_aa: CASSASRDRGLMNTEAFF; v_call: TRBV11-3; j_call: TRBJ1-1; d_call: TRBD1; clone_size: .
cdr3_nt: TGCAGCGTTCAAATCCACTATGGCTACACCTTC; cdr3_aa: CSVQIHYGYTF; v_call: TRBV29-1; j_call: TRBJ1-2; d_call: .; clone_size: .
cdr3_nt: TGTGCCATCAGTGAGTCGGTTCAGCGCGAGCAGTACTTC; cdr3_aa: CAISESVQREQYF; v_call: TRBV10-3; j_call: TRBJ2-7; d_call: .; clone_size: .
cdr3_nt: TGTGCCACCGGGCGGGGGTTAGGTTCTAACTATGGCTACACCTTC; cdr3_aa: CATGRGLGSNYGYTF; v_call: TRBV10-3; j_call: TRBJ1-2; d_call: .; clone_size: .
cdr3_nt: TGTGCCAGCAGCTTAGCCACTGGAAACACCATATATTTT; cdr3_aa: CASSLATGNTIYF; v_call: TRBV7-6; j_call: TRBJ1-3; d_call: .; clone_size: .
cdr3_nt: TGTGCCAGCAGTCCTCGACAGGGGGCGAATCAGCCCCAGCATTTT; cdr3_aa: CASSPRQGANQPQHF; v_call: TRBV6-1; j_call: TRBJ1-5; d_call: TRBD1; clone_size: .
cdr3_nt: TGTGCCAGCACCCCGGGGGGTGTTCTCTATGGCTACACCTTC; cdr3_aa: CASTPGGVLYGYTF; v_call: TRBV6-5; j_call: TRBJ1-2; d_call: .; clone_size: few
cdr3_nt: TGTGCCAGCAGCTTGGACTATAACTCTGGAAACACCATATATTTT; cdr3_aa: CASSLDYNSGNTIYF; v_call: TRBV5-4; j_call: TRBJ1-3; d_call: .; clone_size: .
cdr3_nt: TGCGCCAGCAGCTTGGGCAGGCCCGGCACCGGGGAGCTGTTTTTT; cdr3_aa: CASSLGRPGTGELFF; v_call: TRBV5-1; j_call: TRBJ2-2; d_call: .; clone_size: .
cdr3_nt: TGTGCCAGTGGGGGGCTAGCGGGGGACTACAATGAGCAGTTCTTC; cdr3_aa: CASGGLAGDYNEQFF; v_call: TRBV19; j_call: TRBJ2-1; d_call: TRBD2; clone_size: .
cdr3_nt: TGCGCCAGCAGCACTAGGGGGCAGGGTGGAAAACTGTTTTTT; cdr3_aa: CASSTRGQGGKLFF; v_call: TRBV5-1; j_call: TRBJ1-4; d_call: TRBD1; clone_size: .
cdr3_nt: TGTGCCATCAGTCCAGTGATGAACACTGAAGCTTTCTTT; cdr3_aa: CAISPVMNTEAFF; v_call: TRBV10-3; j_call: TRBJ1-1; d_call: .; clone_size: few
cdr3_nt: TGTGCCAGCATTTGGGCCAGGGCCTATGGCTACACCTTC; cdr3_aa: CASIWARAYGYTF; v_call: TRBV5-8; j_call: TRBJ1-2; d_call: .; clone_size: .
cdr3_nt: TGTGCCAGCAGCTTGTACTTCGGGGGTCCTCTCTCTGGAAACACCATATATTTT; cdr3_aa: CASSLYFGGPLSGNTIYF; v_call: TRBV5-5; j_call: TRBJ1-3; d_call: .; clone_size: once
cdr3_nt: TGCGCCAGCAGCCAAGATTTACTAGGATTCGCGTCAACTAATGAAAAACTGTTTTTT; cdr3_aa: CASSQDLLGFASTNEKLFF; v_call: TRBV4-1; j_call: TRBJ1-4; d_call: .; clone_size: .
cdr3_nt: TGTGCCAGCAGATTACACCTCTCTGGAAACACCATATATTTT; cdr3_aa: CASRLHLSGNTIYF; v_call: TRBV6-1; j_call: TRBJ1-3; d_call: .; clone_size: .
cdr3_nt: TGTGCCAGCACTCAGCCGGGACAGAATGGCTACACCTTC; cdr3_aa: CASTQPGQNGYTF; v_call: TRBV6-6; j_call: TRBJ1-2; d_call: TRBD1; clone_size: few
cdr3_nt: TGTGCCAGCAGTCCACTCCGGACTTATTCTACGCAGTATTTT; cdr3_aa: CASSPLRTYSTQYF; v_call: TRBV2; j_call: TRBJ2-3; d_call: .; clone_size: .
cdr3_nt: TGTGCCAGCAGCGGGGGAGGAGTGGGGTACAATGAGCAGTTCTTC; cdr3_aa: CASSGGGVGYNEQFF; v_call: TRBV9; j_call: TRBJ2-1; d_call: .; clone_size: .
cdr3_nt: TGTGCTAGTGGTACGGGGACTTCGGATACGCAGTATTTT; cdr3_aa: CASGTGTSDTQYF; v_call: TRBV12-5; j_call: TRBJ2-3; d_call: .; clone_size: .
cdr3_nt: TGTGCCAGCAGTGGGACTAGCGGGGGGCCAGATACGCAGTATTTT; cdr3_aa: CASSGTSGGPDTQYF; v_call: TRBV6-4; j_call: TRBJ2-3; d_call: TRBD2; clone_size: .
cdr3_nt: TGCGCCAGCAGCCAAGATCTAAGGGGGCCCAACGAGCAGTACTTC; cdr3_aa: CASSQDLRGPNEQYF; v_call: TRBV4-3; j_call: TRBJ2-7; d_call: TRBD1; clone_size: few
cdr3_nt: TGTGCCAGCAGGGGAGAAGACTATGGCTACACCTTC; cdr3_aa: CASRGEDYGYTF; v_call: TRBV2; j_call: TRBJ1-2; d_call: .; clone_size: .
cdr3_nt: TGTGCCAGCAGCCCGTACAATGAGCAGTTCTTC; cdr3_aa: CASSPYNEQFF; v_call: TRBV7-2; j_call: TRBJ2-1; d_call: .; clone_size: .
cdr3_nt: TGTGCCAGCATTAGCGGACAGGGGCAGACCCAGTACTTC; cdr3_aa: CASISGQGQTQYF; v_call: TRBV2; j_call: TRBJ2-5; d_call: TRBD1; clone_size: .
cdr3_nt: TGTGCCAGCAGCTTAGGGGCAGACGCGGGGGTAGCCGAGCAGTACTTC; cdr3_aa: CASSLGADAGVAEQYF; v_call: TRBV11-3; j_call: TRBJ2-7; d_call: TRBD2; clone_size: many
cdr3_nt: TGTGCCAGCAGCTTAGTCGAGGGTAGCTATGGCTACACCTTC; cdr3_aa: CASSLVEGSYGYTF; v_call: TRBV7-2; j_call: TRBJ1-2; d_call: .; clone_size: .
cdr3_nt: TGTGCCAGCAGTCCTCCTCCGGGCAGGGGAAATCAGCCCCAGCATTTT; cdr3_aa: CASSPPPGRGNQPQHF; v_call: TRBV6-6; j_call: TRBJ1-5; d_call: .; clone_size: .